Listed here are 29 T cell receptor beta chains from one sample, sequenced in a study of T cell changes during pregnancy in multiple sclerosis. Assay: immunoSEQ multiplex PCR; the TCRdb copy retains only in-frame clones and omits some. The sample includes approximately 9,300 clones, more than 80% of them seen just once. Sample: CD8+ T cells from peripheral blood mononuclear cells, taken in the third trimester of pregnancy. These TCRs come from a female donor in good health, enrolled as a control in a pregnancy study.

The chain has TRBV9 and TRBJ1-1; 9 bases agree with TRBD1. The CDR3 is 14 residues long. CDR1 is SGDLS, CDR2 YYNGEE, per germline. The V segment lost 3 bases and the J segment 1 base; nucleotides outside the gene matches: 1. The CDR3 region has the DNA TGTGCCAGCAGCGCGACAGGGGGGAACACTGAAGCTTTCTTT. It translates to CASSATGGNTEAFF.

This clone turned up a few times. Here the CDR3 reads CASSLTDRIHSYNEQFF. The CDR3 coding sequence is TGTGCCAGCAGCTTAACCGACAGAATACACTCCTACAATGAGCAGTTCTTC. The chain couples TRBV7-6 to TRBJ2-1; D might be TRBD1 (5 bases). This CDR3 spans 17 amino acids. The germline V gene encodes CDR1 SGHVS and CDR2 FNYEAQ. Trimming shortened V by 2 bases and J by 0 bases, and 14 bases separated the two germline ends. The entire variable domain, with the rest obtained from reference TRBV7-6 and TRBJ2-1, is as follows: GAGVSQSPRYKVTKRGQDVALRCDPISGHVSLYWYRQALGQGPEFLTYFNYEAQQDKSGLPNDRFSAERPEGSISTLTIQRTEQRDSAMYRCASSLTDRIHSYNEQFFGPGTRLTVL.

In DNA form, the CDR3 reads TGTGCCAGCAGCGTGAAGTCCAGGGGCGACGAGCAGTACTTC. Its protein is CASSVKSRGDEQYF. The gene calls are TRBV9 and TRBJ2-7, with D possibly TRBD1 on 6 matching bases. V was clipped by 2 bases and J by 5 bases, with 14 bases between them. From germline, CDR1 is SGDLS and CDR2 YYNGEE. The CDR3 runs to 14 residues. The whole variable domain, remainder taken from reference TRBV9 and TRBJ2-7, is DSGVTQTPKHLITATGQRVTLRCSPRSGDLSVYWYQQSLDQGLQFLIQYYNGEERAKGNILERFSAQQFPDLHSELNLSSLELGDSALYFCASSVKSRGDEQYFGPGTRLTVT.

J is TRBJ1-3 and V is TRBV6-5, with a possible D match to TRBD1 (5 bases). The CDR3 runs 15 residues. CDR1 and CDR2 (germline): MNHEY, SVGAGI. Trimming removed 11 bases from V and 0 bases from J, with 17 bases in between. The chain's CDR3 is CAAHQGPISGNTIYF. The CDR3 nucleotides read TGTGCCGCCCACCAGGGCCCCATCTCTGGAAACACCATATATTTT.

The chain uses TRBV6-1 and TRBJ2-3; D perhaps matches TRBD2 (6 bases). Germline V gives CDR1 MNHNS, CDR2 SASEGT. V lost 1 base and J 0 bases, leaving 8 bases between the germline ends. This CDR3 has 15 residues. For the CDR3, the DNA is TGTGCCAGCAGTGAAGACGCGGGGAGCACAGATACGCAGTATTTT. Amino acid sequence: CASSEDAGSTDTQYF.

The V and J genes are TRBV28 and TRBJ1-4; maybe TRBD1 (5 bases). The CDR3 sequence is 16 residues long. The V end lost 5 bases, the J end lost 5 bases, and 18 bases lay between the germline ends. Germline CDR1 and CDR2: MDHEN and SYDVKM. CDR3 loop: CASSAPGEGQNEKLFF. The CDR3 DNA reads TGTGCCAGCAGTGCCCCCGGGGAGGGGCAGAATGAAAAACTGTTTTTT.

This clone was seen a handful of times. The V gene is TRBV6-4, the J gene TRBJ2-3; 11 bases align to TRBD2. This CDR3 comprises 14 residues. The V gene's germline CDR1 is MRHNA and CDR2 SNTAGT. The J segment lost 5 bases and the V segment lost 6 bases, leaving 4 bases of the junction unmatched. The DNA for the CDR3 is TGTGCCAGCAGCCGTAGCGGGGGGGAAGATACGCAGTATTTT. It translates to CASSRSGGEDTQYF.

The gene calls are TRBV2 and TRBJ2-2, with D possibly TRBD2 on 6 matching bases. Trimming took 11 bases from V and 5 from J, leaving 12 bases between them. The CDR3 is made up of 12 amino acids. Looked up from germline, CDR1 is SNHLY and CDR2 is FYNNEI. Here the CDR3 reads CAPKAGTGELFF. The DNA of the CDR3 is TGTGCCCCCAAGGCGGGAACCGGGGAGCTGTTTTTT.

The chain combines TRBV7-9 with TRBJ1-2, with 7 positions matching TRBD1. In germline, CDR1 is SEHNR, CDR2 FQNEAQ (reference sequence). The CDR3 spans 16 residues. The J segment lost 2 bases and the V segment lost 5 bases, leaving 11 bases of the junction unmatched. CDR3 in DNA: TGTGCCAGCAGCCCAGGGACAGCCCTCGGCAACTATGGCTACACCTTC. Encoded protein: CASSPGTALGNYGYTF.

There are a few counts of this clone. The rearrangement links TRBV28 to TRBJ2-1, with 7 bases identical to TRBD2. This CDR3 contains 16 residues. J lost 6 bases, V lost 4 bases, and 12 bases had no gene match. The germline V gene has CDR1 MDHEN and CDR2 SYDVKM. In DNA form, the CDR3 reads TGTGCCAGCAGTTCCCGAGGGAGCGGGAAAGCCAATGAGCAGTTCTTC. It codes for CASSSRGSGKANEQFF. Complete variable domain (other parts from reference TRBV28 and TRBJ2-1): DVKVTQSSRYLVKRTGEKVFLECVQDMDHENMFWYRQDPGLGLRLIYFSYDVKMKEKGDIPEGYSVSREKKERFSLILESASTNQTSMYLCASSSRGSGKANEQFFGPGTRLTVL.

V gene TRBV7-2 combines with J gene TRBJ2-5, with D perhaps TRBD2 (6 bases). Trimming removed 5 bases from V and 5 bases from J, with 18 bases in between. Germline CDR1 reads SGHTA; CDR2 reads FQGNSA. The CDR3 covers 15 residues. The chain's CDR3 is CASSRFLGTGETQYF. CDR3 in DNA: TGTGCCAGCAGCCGGTTTTTGGGGACTGGGGAGACCCAGTACTTC.

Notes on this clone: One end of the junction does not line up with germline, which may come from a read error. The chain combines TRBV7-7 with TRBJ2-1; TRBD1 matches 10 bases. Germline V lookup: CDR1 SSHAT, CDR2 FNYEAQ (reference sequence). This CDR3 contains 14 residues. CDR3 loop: CASSWDRGSNEQFF. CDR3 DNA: TGTGCTAGCAGCTGGGACAGGGGATCCAATGAGCAGTTCTTC.

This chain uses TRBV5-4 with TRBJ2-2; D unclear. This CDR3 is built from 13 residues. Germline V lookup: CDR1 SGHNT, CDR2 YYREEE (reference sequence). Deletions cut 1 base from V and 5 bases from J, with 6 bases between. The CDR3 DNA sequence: TGTGCCAGCAGCTTGACTTTGACCGGGGAGCTGTTTTTT. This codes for CASSLTLTGELFF. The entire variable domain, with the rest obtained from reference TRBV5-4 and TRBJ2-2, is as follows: ETGVTQSPTHLIKTRGQQVTLRCSSQSGHNTVSWYQQALGQGPQFIFQYYREEENGRGNFPPRFSGLQFPNYSSELNVNALELDDSALYLCASSLTLTGELFFGEGSRLTVL.

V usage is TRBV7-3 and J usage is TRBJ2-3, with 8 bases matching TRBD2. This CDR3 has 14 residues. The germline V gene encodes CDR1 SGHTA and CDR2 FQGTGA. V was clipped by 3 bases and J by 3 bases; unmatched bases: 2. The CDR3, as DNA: TGTGCCAGCAGCTTGAGCGGGAGTACAGATACGCAGTATTTT. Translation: CASSLSGSTDTQYF.

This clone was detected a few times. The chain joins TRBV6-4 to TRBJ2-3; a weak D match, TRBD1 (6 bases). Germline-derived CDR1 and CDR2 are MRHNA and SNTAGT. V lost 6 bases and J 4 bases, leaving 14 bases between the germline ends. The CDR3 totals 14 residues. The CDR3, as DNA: TGTGCCAGCAGCCCGACAGGCCCCCCAGATACGCAGTATTTT. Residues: CASSPTGPPDTQYF.

The CDR3 nucleotides are TGTGCCAGCAGTCCCGGGACAGGGGCCGGGGCCAACGTCCTGACTTTC. It yields the protein CASSPGTGAGANVLTF. The chain links TRBV6-4 to TRBJ2-6; 10 nucleotides agree with TRBD1. Unmatched junction bases numbered 5, after V lost 5 bases and J lost 4 bases. The CDR3 has 16 amino acids. CDR1 is MRHNA, CDR2 SNTAGT, per germline.

The CDR3: CASSQSLDGNIQYF. The CDR3 nucleotides are TGTGCCAGCAGCCAAAGCCTTGACGGGAACATTCAGTACTTC. V is TRBV4-2 and J is TRBJ2-4; D remains ambiguous. Trimming removed 2 bases from V and 7 bases from J, with 12 bases in between. CDR1 and CDR2 from the germline V gene are LGHNA and YNFKEQ. The CDR3 is 14 residues long.

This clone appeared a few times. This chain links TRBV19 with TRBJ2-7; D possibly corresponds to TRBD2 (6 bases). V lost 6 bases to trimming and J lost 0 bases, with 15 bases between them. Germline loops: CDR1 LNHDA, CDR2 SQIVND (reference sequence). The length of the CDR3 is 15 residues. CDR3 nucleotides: TGTGCCAGTAGCCCCCCGGGGGAGCCCTCCTACGAGCAGTACTTC. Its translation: CASSPPGEPSYEQYF.

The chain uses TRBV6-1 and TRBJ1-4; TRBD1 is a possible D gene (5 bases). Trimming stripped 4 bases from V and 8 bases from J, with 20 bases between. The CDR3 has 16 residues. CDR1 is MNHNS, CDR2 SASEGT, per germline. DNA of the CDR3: TGTGCCAGCAGTGGCCTACCTGACAGCTTACTCGAAAAACTGTTTTTT. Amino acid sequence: CASSGLPDSLLEKLFF.

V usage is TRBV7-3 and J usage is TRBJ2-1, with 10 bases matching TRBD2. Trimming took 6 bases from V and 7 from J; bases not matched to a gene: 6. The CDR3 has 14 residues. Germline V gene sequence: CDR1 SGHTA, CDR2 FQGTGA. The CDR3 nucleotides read TGTGCCAGCAGAGCGGGGGGGCCGGGTAATGAGCAGTTCTTC. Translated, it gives CASRAGGPGNEQFF.

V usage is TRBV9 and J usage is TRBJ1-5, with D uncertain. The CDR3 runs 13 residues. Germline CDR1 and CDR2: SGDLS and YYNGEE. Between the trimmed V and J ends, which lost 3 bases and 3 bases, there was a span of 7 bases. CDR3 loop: CASSGANNQPQHF. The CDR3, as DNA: TGTGCCAGCAGCGGGGCCAACAATCAGCCCCAGCATTTT.

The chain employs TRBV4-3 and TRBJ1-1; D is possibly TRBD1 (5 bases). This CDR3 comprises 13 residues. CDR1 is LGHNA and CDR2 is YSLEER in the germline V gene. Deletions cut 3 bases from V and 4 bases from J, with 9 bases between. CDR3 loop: CASSHLGATEAFF. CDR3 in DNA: TGCGCCAGCAGCCATTTAGGGGCCACTGAAGCTTTCTTT.

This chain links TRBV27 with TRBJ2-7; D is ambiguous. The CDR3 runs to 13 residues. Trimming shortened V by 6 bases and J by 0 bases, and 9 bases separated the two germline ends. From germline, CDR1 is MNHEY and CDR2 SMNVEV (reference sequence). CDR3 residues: CASSYASSYEQYF. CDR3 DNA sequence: TGTGCCAGCAGCTATGCAAGCTCCTACGAGCAGTACTTC.

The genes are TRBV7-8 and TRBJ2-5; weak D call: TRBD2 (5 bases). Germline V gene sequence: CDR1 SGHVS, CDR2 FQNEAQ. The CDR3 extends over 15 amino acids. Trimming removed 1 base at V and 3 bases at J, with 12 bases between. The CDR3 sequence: CASSLDEGPEETQYF. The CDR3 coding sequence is TGTGCCAGCAGCTTAGATGAGGGTCCAGAAGAGACCCAGTACTTC.

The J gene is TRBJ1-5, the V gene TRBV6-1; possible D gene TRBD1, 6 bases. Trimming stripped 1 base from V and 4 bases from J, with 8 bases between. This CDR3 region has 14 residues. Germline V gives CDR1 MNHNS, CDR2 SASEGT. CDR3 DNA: TGTGCCAGCAGTGAAGGGACAGAGAATCAGCCCCAGCATTTT. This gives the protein CASSEGTENQPQHF.

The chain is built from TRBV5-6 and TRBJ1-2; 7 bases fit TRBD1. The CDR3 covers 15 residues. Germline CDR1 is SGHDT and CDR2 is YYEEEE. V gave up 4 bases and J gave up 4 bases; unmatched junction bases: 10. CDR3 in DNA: TGTGCCAGCAGCCACCACGACAGGGTCCTCTATGGCTACACCTTC. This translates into CASSHHDRVLYGYTF.

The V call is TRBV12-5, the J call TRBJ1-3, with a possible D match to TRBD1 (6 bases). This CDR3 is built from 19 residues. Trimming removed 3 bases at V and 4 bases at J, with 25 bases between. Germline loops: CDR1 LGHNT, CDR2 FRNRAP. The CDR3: CASGLGGGQPEAQGNTIYF. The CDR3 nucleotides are TGTGCTAGTGGTTTAGGGGGGGGACAACCTGAAGCCCAAGGAAACACCATATATTTT.

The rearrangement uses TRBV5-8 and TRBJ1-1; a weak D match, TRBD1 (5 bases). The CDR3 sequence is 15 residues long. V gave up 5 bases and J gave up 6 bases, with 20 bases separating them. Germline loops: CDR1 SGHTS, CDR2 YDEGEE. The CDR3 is CASSWSGGGAAEAFF. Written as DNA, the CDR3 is TGTGCCAGCAGTTGGTCGGGCGGTGGGGCGGCTGAAGCTTTCTTT.

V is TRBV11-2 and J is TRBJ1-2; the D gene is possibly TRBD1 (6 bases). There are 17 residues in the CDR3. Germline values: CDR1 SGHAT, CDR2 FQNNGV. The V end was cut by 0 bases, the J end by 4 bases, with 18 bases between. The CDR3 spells CASSLDSPGQFLYGYTF. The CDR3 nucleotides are TGTGCCAGCAGCTTAGATTCCCCCGGACAGTTCCTCTATGGCTACACCTTC.